The TCR beta chain under discussion was sequenced for a study of shared clonotypes between healthy human individuals. This clone was found once. Antigen unknown. Germline lookup yields CDR1 MNHEY and CDR2 SVGAGI. The CDR3 runs 15 residues. V lost 4 bases to trimming and J lost 12 bases, with 22 bases between them. Donors, healthy HIV-negative adults, lacked recent acute infections or vaccinations. Partitioning of CD4+ cells yielded a CD45RA+ naive subset and a CD45RA-negative memory subset. Generated by immunoSEQ multiplex PCR, the TCRdb table keeps only in-frame clones and is missing some. The sample consists of over a million clones, about 98.5% of them appearing once. Findings and limits, study-wide: Clonotypes which were not shared had lower generation probabilities than clonotypes that all four donors shared. Few donors limited the genetic and exposure-history diversity represented.

This chain connects TRBV6-5 to TRBJ2-1; D might be TRBD1 or TRBD2, each matching 7 bases. The TCR originated in a man aged 30 to 39 in good health. What was sequenced was naive CD4+ T cells sorted from blood. Subset specified: CD45RA+ positively selected. CDR3 nucleotides: TGTGCCAGCAGTTCGGTTATGGACAGGTCGGGGGGGCAGTTCTTC. This translates into CASSSVMDRSGGQFF.